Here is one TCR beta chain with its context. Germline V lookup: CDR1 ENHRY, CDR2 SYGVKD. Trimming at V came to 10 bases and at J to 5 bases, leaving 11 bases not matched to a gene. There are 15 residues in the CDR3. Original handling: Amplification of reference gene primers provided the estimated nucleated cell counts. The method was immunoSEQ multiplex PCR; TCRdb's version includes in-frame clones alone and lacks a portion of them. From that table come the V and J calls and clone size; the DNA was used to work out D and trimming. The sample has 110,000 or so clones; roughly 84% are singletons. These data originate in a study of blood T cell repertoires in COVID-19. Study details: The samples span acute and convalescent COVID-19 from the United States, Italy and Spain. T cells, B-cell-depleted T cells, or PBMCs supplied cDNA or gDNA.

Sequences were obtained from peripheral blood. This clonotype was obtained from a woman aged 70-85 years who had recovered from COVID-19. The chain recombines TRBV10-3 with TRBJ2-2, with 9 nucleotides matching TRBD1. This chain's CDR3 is CATTSQGQGTGELFF. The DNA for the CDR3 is TGTGCCACCACTTCTCAGGGACAGGGTACCGGGGAGCTGTTTTTT.